The 23 T cell receptor beta chains presented below share a single source sample, sequenced in a study of CD8 T cells in Susac syndrome. Reverse transcription of 0.5 to 1 ug RNA was performed with random hexamers. A single record per CDR3 protein comes from TCRdb applying MiXCR to the immunoSEQ multiplex PCR reads. Counted here are about 200,000 distinct CDR3 sequences, 95% occurring once; the ten biggest clones make up 0.1%. Sample: CD4+ T cells from PBMCs. These receptors all come from a human donor in good health.

The chain is built from TRBV12-3 or TRBV12-4 and TRBJ2-1; 11 nucleotides align to TRBD2. The ends lost 6 bases at V and 9 bases at J; junction bases unmatched: 10. The CDR3 is 15 amino acids. Here the CDR3 DNA reads TGTGCCAGCAGCCAGACTAGCGGGATATTCGCTGAGCAGTTCTTC. This codes for CASSQTSGIFAEQFF.

The chain couples TRBV5-4 to TRBJ2-1; unclear D gene. Deletions cut 0 bases from V and 12 bases from J, with 13 bases between. This CDR3 region has 13 residues. Germline CDR1 and CDR2: SGHNT and YYREEE (reference sequence). The CDR3 DNA reads as TGTGCCAGCAGCTTGGAACCTAACTTGGCGCAGTTCTTC. Protein: CASSLEPNLAQFF.

The rearrangement joins TRBV3-1 to TRBJ1-2, with D hard to call. Deletions cut 3 bases from V and 8 bases from J, with 13 bases between. Germline loops: CDR1 LGHDT, CDR2 YNNKEL (reference sequence). The CDR3 spans 13 residues. CDR3 sequence reads: CASSQEQSRGYTF. In DNA, the CDR3 is TGTGCCAGCAGCCAGGAACAGAGTCGGGGCTACACCTTC. Full variable domain (outside the CDR3, taken from reference TRBV3-1 and TRBJ1-2): DTAVSQTPKYLVTQMGNDKSIKCEQNLGHDTMYWYKQDSKKFLKIMFSYNNKELIINETVPNRFSPKSPDKAHLNLHINSLELGDSAVYFCASSQEQSRGYTFGSGTRLTVV.

This clonotype was observed a single time. The chain joins TRBV24-1 to TRBJ2-1; 7 bases are a match to TRBD2. This CDR3 is 14 amino acids long. Per the germline V gene, CDR1 is KGHDR and CDR2 is SFDVKD. Germline trimming cut 8 bases from V and 8 bases from J; bases unmatched to any gene: 11. Written as DNA, the CDR3 is TGTGCCACCAAGTCCGCGCGGGAGCACCATGAGCAGTTCTTC. It encodes CATKSAREHHEQFF.

This sequence joins TRBV24-1 and TRBJ2-3; D gene unclear. The CDR3 runs 13 residues. CDR1 is KGHDR and CDR2 is SFDVKD in the germline V gene. Trimming took off 3 bases at V and 4 bases at J, with 7 bases between the two ends. CDR3 amino acids: CATSDPWADTQYF. CDR3 bases: TGTGCCACCAGTGATCCTTGGGCAGATACGCAGTATTTT.

The chain joins TRBV20-1 to TRBJ1-1; a weak D match, TRBD1 (6 bases). V was cut by 0 bases and J by 1 base, with 9 bases left in between. The CDR3 has 14 amino acids. Germline CDR1 DFQATT, CDR2 SNEGSKA (reference sequence). The CDR3 here is CSARERDKNTEAFF. DNA for the CDR3: TGCAGTGCTAGAGAACGGGACAAGAACACTGAAGCTTTCTTT.

The rearrangement links TRBV6-5 to TRBJ2-1, with a possible D match to TRBD2 (6 bases). Trimming removed 2 bases from V and 6 bases from J, with 11 bases in between. The CDR3 has 14 amino acids. Germline assignment: CDR1 MNHEY and CDR2 SVGAGI. CDR3 DNA sequence: TGTGCCAGCAGTTACCAGGAGGGGCTCAATGAGCAGTTCTTC. Translation: CASSYQEGLNEQFF.

CDR3 nucleotides: TGTGCCAGCAGTCTCATGGGACAGGGCAGTAATGAGCAGTTCTTC. This codes for CASSLMGQGSNEQFF. The V gene is TRBV12-3 or TRBV12-4, the J gene TRBJ2-1, with 9 bases that match TRBD1. Trimming cost V 5 bases and J 7 bases; bases outside gene matches: 9. The CDR3 length is 15 residues.

The rearrangement links TRBV29-1 to TRBJ1-1, with TRBD1 matching over 9 bases. Germline CDR1 reads SQVTM; CDR2 reads ANQGSEA. The CDR3 runs 13 residues. V was pared by 8 bases and J by 2 bases, with 6 bases of the junction left unmatched. In DNA, the CDR3 is TGCAGCACCAGGACAGGGGAAAACACTGAAGCTTTCTTT. Protein product: CSTRTGENTEAFF.

J is TRBJ2-3 and V is TRBV27, with a weak D call TRBD1 (5 bases). The germline gives CDR1 MNHEY, CDR2 SMNVEV (reference sequence). This CDR3 contains 15 residues. V gave up 2 bases and J gave up 4 bases, with 13 bases separating them. The CDR3 sequence is CASSLMAGSPDTQYF. CDR3 nucleotide sequence: TGTGCCAGCAGTTTAATGGCAGGGTCCCCAGATACGCAGTATTTT.

The rearrangement links TRBV3-1 to TRBJ2-1; D is unresolved. Germline CDR1 is LGHDT and CDR2 is YNNKEL (reference sequence). CDR3 length equals 14 residues. V was pared by 0 bases and J by 14 bases, with 17 bases between. CDR3 amino acids: CASSQDLVVMVEFF. As DNA, the CDR3 is TGTGCCAGCAGCCAAGATCTAGTAGTTATGGTCGAGTTCTTC.

The chain joins TRBV6-5 to TRBJ2-3; 8 bases align to TRBD2. V lost 1 base to trimming and J lost 0 bases; unmatched junction nucleotides: 12. The CDR3 extends over 19 amino acids. CDR1 is MNHEY and CDR2 is SVGAGI in the germline V gene. The CDR3 loop is CASSYWPGSSGGSTDTQYF. CDR3 bases: TGTGCCAGCAGTTACTGGCCTGGGTCCAGCGGGGGCAGCACAGATACGCAGTATTTT.

CDR3 DNA sequence: TGCGCCAGCAGCCAAGGGAAGACTAGCGGGGGGGCCGGAGAGACCCAGTACTTC. It specifies CASSQGKTSGGAGETQYF. The V and J genes are TRBV4-3 and TRBJ2-5; TRBD2 matches at 14 bases. The germline gives CDR1 LGHNA, CDR2 YSLEER. The length of the CDR3 is 18 residues. Trimming took 1 base from V and 4 from J; bases not matched to a gene: 8.

V gene TRBV28 combines with J gene TRBJ1-5; TRBD1 agrees at 7 bases. In germline, CDR1 is MDHEN, CDR2 SYDVKM. The length of the CDR3 is 13 residues. Trimming removed 8 bases from V and 4 bases from J; junction bases left unmatched: 5. This CDR3 is CASDRDRNQPQHF. DNA for the CDR3: TGTGCCAGCGACAGGGATCGAAATCAGCCCCAGCATTTT.

The chain is built from TRBV24-1 and TRBJ2-7; D remains ambiguous. This CDR3 region has 16 residues. Trimming took off 5 bases at V and 3 bases at J, with 19 bases between the two ends. Germline CDR1 reads KGHDR; CDR2 reads SFDVKD. The CDR3 DNA sequence: TGTGCCACCAGTGTCCCCCACAGACCAACCCTCTACGAGCAGTACGTC. Translated, it gives CATSVPHRPTLYEQYV.

The V and J genes are TRBV3-1 and TRBJ2-5, with TRBD1 identical over 7 bases. Germline values: CDR1 LGHDT, CDR2 YNNKEL (reference sequence). Trimming removed 1 base from V and 3 bases from J; junction bases left unmatched: 2. This CDR3 comprises 14 residues. This CDR3 reads CASSQVQGEETQYF. CDR3 DNA sequence: TGTGCCAGCAGCCAAGTCCAGGGGGAAGAGACCCAGTACTTC.

This chain uses TRBV9 with TRBJ1-6; D gene unclear. V was cut by 2 bases and J by 9 bases, with 12 bases left in between. The CDR3 sequence is 14 residues long. The V gene's germline CDR1 is SGDLS and CDR2 YYNGEE. The CDR3 here is CASSVGTGGSPLHF. CDR3 nucleotides: TGTGCCAGCAGCGTGGGAACTGGAGGTTCACCCCTCCACTTT.

V is TRBV9 and J is TRBJ2-7; possibly TRBD1 or TRBD2 for D (6 bases each). Between the trimmed V and J ends, which lost 0 bases and 2 bases, there was a span of 12 bases. The germline gives CDR1 SGDLS, CDR2 YYNGEE. This CDR3 has 15 residues. The CDR3 DNA reads TGTGCCAGCAGCGTAGGTTCGGGGGCCCCCTACGAGCAGTACTTC. It is translated as CASSVGSGAPYEQYF.

The chain employs TRBV4-3 and TRBJ1-6; the match to TRBD1 covers 9 bases. CDR1 is LGHNA and CDR2 is YSLEER in the germline V gene. J lost 8 bases, V lost 1 base, and 6 bases had no gene match. The length of the CDR3 is 16 residues. The CDR3 reads CASSQGLTGGYSPLHF. The CDR3 DNA reads as TGCGCCAGCAGCCAAGGCCTGACAGGGGGATATTCACCCCTCCACTTT.

V gene TRBV5-1 combines with J gene TRBJ1-2; D gene ambiguous. CDR3 size: 16 residues. From germline, CDR1 is SGHRS and CDR2 YFSETQ. V lost 4 bases and J 3 bases, leaving 19 bases between the germline ends. The CDR3 sequence: CASSPPTEAKYYGYTF. The CDR3 nucleotides are TGCGCCAGCAGCCCCCCAACCGAGGCGAAATACTATGGCTACACCTTC.

This chain connects TRBV15 to TRBJ2-7; maybe TRBD2 (5 bases). In germline, CDR1 is LNHNV, CDR2 YYDKDF (reference sequence). V was pared by 4 bases and J by 0 bases, with 10 bases between. The CDR3 runs 14 residues. CDR3 coding DNA: TGTGCCACCAGCATGGGAGTAAGCTCCTACGAGCAGTACGTC. Amino acids: CATSMGVSSYEQYV.

V is TRBV5-4 and J is TRBJ2-1; D could derive from TRBD1 or TRBD2 (5 bases each). CDR1 and CDR2 from the germline V gene are SGHNT and YYREEE (reference sequence). V was cut by 4 bases and J by 0 bases, with 14 bases left in between. This CDR3 spans 16 amino acids. CDR3 DNA sequence: TGTGCCAGCAGCCTGAGGGACGGCAGCTCCTACAATGAGCAGTTCTTC. Protein sequence: CASSLRDGSSYNEQFF.

V and J are TRBV12-3 or TRBV12-4 and TRBJ1-1, with D perhaps matching TRBD1 (5 bases). V lost 7 bases and J 11 bases, leaving 14 bases between the germline ends. CDR3 size: 11 residues. CDR3 loop: CASTRWGGAFF. The CDR3 nucleotides are TGTGCCAGCACTAGGTGGGGGGGTGCTTTCTTT.